The rows below give T cell receptor beta chains drawn from one sample of a study of graft-versus-host responses after intestinal transplantation. Sequencing was performed with immunoSEQ multiplex PCR; in TCRdb, only in-frame clones are kept and a portion is missing. Of about 29,000 clones detected, roughly 87% appear once; the ten largest clones hold 11%. The sample was PBMCs, taken around 62 weeks after intestinal transplantation. These receptors were collected from a human patient who received an intestinal transplant, so some T cells may come from the graft donor. Both conserved end residues are part of each CDR3. A D gene is named only where the DNA matches it firmly.

j_call v_call d_call cdr3_nt cdr3_aa
TRBJ2-1 TRBV30 NA TGTGCCTGGGGCCCATATGACAATGAGCAGTTCTTC CAWGPYDNEQFF
TRBJ1-2 TRBV7-8 NA TGTGCCAGCAGCGAGCAGGGGAACTATGGCTACACCTTC CASSEQGNYGYTF
TRBJ2-7 TRBV9 TRBD2 TGTGCCAGCAGCCCAAGCGGGGGCTCCTACGAGCAGTACTTC CASSPSGGSYEQYF
TRBJ2-3 TRBV5-8 TRBD2 TGTGCCAGCAGCGTGGGGACTAGCGGGATGAGCACAGATACGCAGTATTTT CASSVGTSGMSTDTQYF
TRBJ2-7 TRBV19 NA TGTGCCAGTAGTGTTGGGGTCTCCTACGAGCAGTACTTC CASSVGVSYEQYF
TRBJ2-7 TRBV21-1 NA TGTGCCAGCAGCAAAGCCCTGGATTTACCGACCCGACTGACGGGACAGTCCCTCTACGAGCAGTACTTC CASSKALDLPTRLTGQSLYEQYF
TRBJ1-6 TRBV11-2 TRBD1 TGTGCCAGCAGCTTAGGGGACAGGGGAATGGGATCACCCCTCCACTTT CASSLGDRGMGSPLHF
TRBJ2-7 TRBV28 TRBD1 TGTGCCAGCACCCAAGATTCAGGGGGCCTAGGTGAGCAGTACTTC CASTQDSGGLGEQYF
TRBJ1-1 TRBV4-3 TRBD1 TGCGCCAGCAGCCAAGACTCTACAGGGGCGAACACTGAAGCTTTCTTT CASSQDSTGANTEAFF
TRBJ2-2 TRBV28 NA TGTGCCAGCAGCCTATACAGGTTCTCGAGGACCGGGGAGCTGTTTTTT CASSLYRFSRTGELFF